The subject of this entry is one TCR beta chain. Its specificity is unknown. The PCR had 60 Vbeta and 13 Jbeta primers. Using immunoSEQ multiplex PCR, the repertoire was profiled, and TCRdb retains in-frame clones only, with some absent. Here the sample table reports around 190,000 clones. This entry is derived from a study of cytomegalovirus exposure and HLA in healthy donors. As for the study in general: An analysis done earlier identified roughly 120 million unique TCR beta sequences from approximately 180 million T cells.

Points from the study as a whole: Common viral pathogens (according to a later analysis) appeared linked to several of the most significant clusters. High sensitivity and specificity were reportedly achieved when the classifier diagnosed cytomegalovirus status. Sequence variants that were highly shared formed a cluster that was likely a sequencing artifact.

Germline assignment: CDR1 ENHRY and CDR2 SYGVKD. The trim removed 5 bases at V and 5 bases at J, leaving 7 bases unmatched. The CDR3 runs 15 residues. The source material was PBMCs. This chain connects TRBV10-3 to TRBJ2-3; 10 bases are shared with TRBD2. The receptor was isolated from a woman aged 25 to 45 in good health and CMV-seropositive. The CDR3 DNA reads as TGTGCCATCAGTCCAGCGGGGGGGCGATTAGATACGCAGTATTTT. Amino acids: CAISPAGGRLDTQYF.